This TCR beta chain was retrieved from a study of beta chain features in type 1 diabetes (dated by TCRdb to the late 2010s). Turning to the overall study: Patients and healthy donors did not differ in mean age, gender distribution, total cell number or subset yield. A total of 107,917,701 sorted cells were examined across all samples, and a strong correlation was observed between cell number per subset and RNA yield. The study compared TCRB repertoires of sorted circulating CD4+ T cell subsets between recently diagnosed type 1 diabetes patients and matched healthy donors. Naive and central memory subsets were obtained from all 28 donors, but regulatory and stem cell-like memory subsets were isolated from only 8 patients and 8 healthy donors.

All of the isolated RNA was reverse transcribed with the High Capacity cDNA Reverse Transcription Kit, so expressed TCRB transcripts were sequenced. Deep immunoSEQ sequencing was performed on naive, central memory and regulatory T cell samples, with an average of roughly 3.5 million total reads per sample. Sorted cells were lysed in RLT buffer, and RNA was extracted using DNase-treated RNeasy Micro or Mini kits according to cell number. Each cell subset was processed on its own to prevent cross-contamination, while patient and healthy donor samples were processed together. The immunoSEQ multiplex PCR was used to amplify TCRB sequences from cDNA, generating 87-bp fragments that spanned the CDR3 region. The amplicons were sequenced using the Illumina HiSeq platform. Per the authors' processing: PCR bias was corrected computationally using synthetic template baselines, and reads within Hamming distance 2 were collapsed, with unmergeable singletons discarded. Reads were aligned to IMGT to assign V, D and J genes, CDR3 length, and insertions or deletions at six rearrangement sites. Clonotype counts were normalized to sorted cell number within each subset before computing true diversity and Gini coefficients with the tcR R package. The overlap coefficient, calculated on TCRB nucleotide sequences, was used to measure repertoire sharing. Out-of-frame TCRB sequences from naive cells were analyzed to stand in for the pre-selection repertoire. TCRdb carries this immuneACCESS record with in-frame sequences only. Its versions omit some clonotypes, under half of them owing to an unresolved V gene in the studies checked, with the rest unexplained. V, J and clone size were drawn from that table, and D and trimming were deduced from the DNA. Here the sample has about 260,000 clones; approximately 24% occur a single time. 0.012% of the sample lies in the top ten.

A remark on this clone: What this receptor recognizes is not known. Base qualities are not at hand, and no much larger clone is one base apart.

Trimming costs V 4 bases and J 5 bases, and their ends lie 8 bases apart. The CDR1 and CDR2 encoded by the germline V gene are SQVTM and ANQGSEA. The CDR3 runs 11 amino acids, cysteine and phenylalanine included. The kept DNA is CDR3 alone, 33 bases in frame from the first base. Each donor gave one peripheral blood draw, averaging approximately 0.12 L, which was collected into heparinised tubes. Naive, central memory, regulatory and stem cell-like memory CD4+ T cells were sorted on a BD FACSAria II using a panel including CD45RO, CCR7, CD25, CD127, CD95 and CD27. A purity above 98% was achieved for all sorted populations. PBMCs were separated immediately by Lymphoprep density gradient centrifugation and were stained directly, without being cultured. Samples were stained and sorted in pairs, with one healthy donor and one patient per experiment, so that batch effects were minimized. General study outcomes and caveats: Sequencing cDNA rather than genomic DNA could over-represent highly expressing activated cells, although activation and CD3 levels did not differ between groups. PCR may preferentially amplify shorter templates, but because patient and control samples were amplified and corrected together, any resulting skew would affect both groups equally. A moderate but significant shortening of TCRB CDR3 length was observed in type 1 diabetes patients in all four CD4+ subsets. Naive, central memory and regulatory TCRB repertoires appeared to be more similar among patients than among healthy donors. Fewer insertions and more nucleotide deletions at VDJ recombination sites were observed in patients with type 1 diabetes, implying thymic rearrangement abnormalities. HLA sub-analyses involved small numbers of individuals, so any influence of HLA type on TCRB rearrangement remained unresolved.

This TCR was sampled from a woman aged 25 to 39 with type 1 diabetes. Recombination joined TRBV29-1 with TRBJ1-1; a confident D gene designation cannot be given. The source material was naive CD4+ T cells from blood. What the cell subset or site label conveys for this sample: true naive CD4+ T cells. The CDR3 sequence is CSVVSRTEAFF. The nucleotide sequence reads TGCAGCGTTGTGAGCAGGACTGAAGCTTTCTTT. The entire variable domain, with the stretches around the CDR3 drawn from the reference TRBV29-1 and TRBJ1-1 proteins, is SAVISQKPSRDICQRGTSLTIQCQVDSQVTMMFWYRQQPGQSLTLIATANQGSEATYESGFVIDKFPISRPNLTFSTLTVSNMSPEDSSIYLCSVVSRTEAFFGQGTRLTVV.